The 28 T cell receptor beta chains listed next were all sequenced from one sample in a study of identical twins. TCRdb re-called the 5' RACE reads with MiXCR, one entry per CDR3 protein. The profile shows under 250,000 distinct CDR3 sequences, under 10% of them singletons. These records were also assigned to another study, of yellow fever vaccine responses in identical twins.

The sample was memory (CD45RO+) T cells sorted from blood. The receptors come from a woman in her late teens or twenties in good health.

The V call is TRBV5-1, the J call TRBJ2-4; D is unclear. The germline V gene has CDR1 SGHRS and CDR2 YFSETQ. There are 17 residues in the CDR3. V lost 2 bases and J 3 bases, leaving 18 bases between the germline ends. CDR3: CASSLSTASRGKNIQYF. The CDR3 DNA is TGCGCCAGCAGCTTATCTACGGCATCTCGAGGCAAAAACATTCAGTACTTC.

The chain carries TRBV20-1 and TRBJ2-7, with no clear D. The V gene's germline CDR1 is DFQATT and CDR2 SNEGSKA (reference sequence). V was pared by 5 bases and J by 3 bases, with 17 bases between. The CDR3 has 14 residues. CDR3 DNA sequence: TGCAGTGCTCCCCCAAGGAGTCTCCTCTACGAGCAGTACTTC. Translation gives CSAPPRSLLYEQYF.

This clonotype was recorded a few times. The chain has TRBV28 and TRBJ1-2; D remains ambiguous. Germline-derived CDR1 and CDR2 are MDHEN and SYDVKM. V was trimmed by 4 bases and J by 4 bases, leaving 7 bases between them. This CDR3 has 12 residues. CDR3 coding DNA: TGTGCCAGCAGTTCTGGGAGCTATGGCTACACCTTC. Protein: CASSSGSYGYTF.

This clonotype was seen repeatedly, ten times or more. CDR3: CAISVPGETQYF. The CDR3 DNA reads TGTGCCATCAGTGTTCCGGGAGAGACCCAGTACTTC. V gene TRBV10-3 combines with J gene TRBJ2-5; D is ambiguous. V was trimmed by 4 bases and J by 4 bases, leaving 7 bases between them. The CDR3 is 12 residues long. From germline, CDR1 is ENHRY and CDR2 SYGVKD.

V gene TRBV5-4 combines with J gene TRBJ2-1; D not certain. V dropped 0 bases and J dropped 2 bases, with 9 bases sitting between them. This CDR3 comprises 15 residues. Per the germline V gene, CDR1 is SGHNT and CDR2 is YYREEE (reference sequence). The CDR3 DNA follows: TGTGCCAGCAGCTTGGTGGTCGGTGCCTACAATGAGCAGTTCTTC. Translating gives CASSLVVGAYNEQFF.

CDR3 sequence (DNA): TGTGCCAGCAGCTTATATGGTAGCGGGGGCTACGAGCAGTACTTC. Its protein product is CASSLYGSGGYEQYF. V is TRBV7-3 and J is TRBJ2-7; 9 nucleotides align to TRBD2. The CDR3 extends over 15 amino acids. Germline V lookup: CDR1 SGHTA, CDR2 FQGTGA. With V trimmed by 2 bases and J by 3 bases, 5 bases remained unmatched.

This chain connects TRBV7-9 to TRBJ2-2; 7 positions match TRBD2. CDR1 is SEHNR and CDR2 is FQNEAQ in the germline V gene (reference sequence). CDR3 length equals 13 residues. J lost 6 bases, V lost 5 bases, and 3 bases had no gene match. The CDR3 is CASSPRESGELFF. The CDR3 bases are TGTGCCAGCAGCCCGCGGGAGTCCGGGGAGCTGTTTTTT.

This clonotype was detected only a few times. The chain is built from TRBV15 and TRBJ2-1; D not certain. This CDR3 comprises 14 residues. Germline lookup yields CDR1 LNHNV and CDR2 YYDKDF (reference sequence). Trimming stripped 0 bases from V and 6 bases from J, with 9 bases between. The CDR3 protein is CATSRDLATNEQFF. CDR3 nucleotide sequence: TGTGCCACCAGCAGAGATTTAGCTACCAATGAGCAGTTCTTC.

This clonotype appeared many times. The chain couples TRBV20-1 to TRBJ2-4; D not certain. V lost 6 bases and J 4 bases, leaving 10 bases between the germline ends. This CDR3 has 12 amino acids. The germline CDR1 and CDR2 sequences are DFQATT and SNEGSKA (reference sequence). The CDR3 protein is CSASLLKNIQYF. CDR3 bases: TGCAGTGCCTCCTTATTGAAAAACATTCAGTACTTC.

This chain joins TRBV4-3 and TRBJ2-6; TRBD1 matches 8 bases. Germline V gene data show CDR1 as LGHNA and CDR2 as YSLEER. Trimming cost V 0 bases and J 2 bases; bases outside gene matches: 3. The CDR3 sequence is 17 residues long. The CDR3 spells CASSQDAGGAGANVLTF. In nucleotides, the CDR3 is TGCGCCAGCAGCCAAGATGCAGGGGGCGCTGGGGCCAACGTCCTGACTTTC.

The chain combines TRBV10-1 with TRBJ2-3, with D maybe TRBD1 (6 bases). The CDR3 loop spans 13 amino acids. Germline V gene sequence: CDR1 WNHNN, CDR2 SYGVQD (reference sequence). V lost 6 bases to trimming and J lost 1 base, with 8 bases between them. The CDR3 loop is CASRQGGTDTQYF. For the CDR3, the DNA is TGCGCCAGCAGACAGGGTGGCACAGATACGCAGTATTTT.

This clonotype was recorded at least ten times. The V and J genes are TRBV4-2 and TRBJ2-1; D ambiguous. The CDR3 sequence is 12 residues long. V lost 2 bases and J 7 bases, leaving 6 bases between the germline ends. The germline gives CDR1 LGHNA, CDR2 YNFKEQ. Here the CDR3 reads CASSQNRNEQFF. CDR3 sequence (DNA): TGTGCCAGCAGCCAAAACCGAAATGAGCAGTTCTTC.

This clonotype occurred a few times. The chain's CDR3 is CASSEGPVAKNIQYF. The CDR3 region has the DNA TGTGCCAGCAGTGAGGGACCCGTAGCCAAAAACATTCAGTACTTC. The chain employs TRBV2 and TRBJ2-4, with D tentatively TRBD1 or TRBD2 (5 bases each). Between the trimmed V and J ends, which lost 3 bases and 0 bases, there was a span of 9 bases. Per germline, CDR1 SNHLY and CDR2 FYNNEI. The CDR3 consists of 15 residues.

This clonotype came up a few times. The rearrangement uses TRBV2 and TRBJ1-5, with D possibly being TRBD1 (5 bases). Per the germline V gene, CDR1 is SNHLY and CDR2 is FYNNEI. V dropped 6 bases and J dropped 6 bases, with 15 bases sitting between them. CDR3 size: 14 residues. CDR3 region: CASSRDSGSQPQHF. For the CDR3, the DNA is TGTGCCAGCAGCAGGGACTCGGGGAGTCAGCCCCAGCATTTT.

The gene calls are TRBV4-1 and TRBJ2-1; the D is unclear. The CDR3 extends over 18 amino acids. In germline, CDR1 is MGHRA, CDR2 YSYEKL. Trimming pared 1 base from V and 6 bases from J, leaving 22 bases between. The chain's CDR3 is CASSQVLLTGITLNEQFF. The CDR3 DNA sequence: TGCGCCAGCAGCCAAGTACTACTCACGGGTATAACCCTCAATGAGCAGTTCTTC.

V and J are TRBV11-3 and TRBJ1-6; the match to TRBD1 covers 7 bases. V gave up 5 bases and J gave up 7 bases; unmatched junction bases: 5. The CDR3 runs 14 residues. Per germline, CDR1 SGHNT and CDR2 YENEEA. The CDR3 DNA is TGTGCCAGCAGCCGACGGACAGGAAATTCACCCCTCCACTTT. It translates to CASSRRTGNSPLHF.

This clonotype turned up a few times. The rearrangement links TRBV5-6 to TRBJ2-3; TRBD1 matches 12 bases. The V segment lost 0 bases and the J segment 4 bases; nucleotides outside the gene matches: 12. The CDR3 length is 19 residues. The germline V gene encodes CDR1 SGHDT and CDR2 YYEEEE. This CDR3 is CASSLGGTGGHSPSDTQYF. The CDR3 DNA sequence: TGTGCCAGCAGCTTGGGCGGGACAGGGGGCCACAGCCCTTCAGATACGCAGTATTTT.

Ten or more counts support this clonotype. This rearrangement joins TRBV5-1 to TRBJ2-3, with D possibly matching TRBD1 (6 bases). The V gene lost 10 bases and the J gene lost 3 bases, with 18 bases spanning the gap. The CDR3 runs to 14 residues. Germline V lookup: CDR1 SGHRS, CDR2 YFSETQ. The CDR3 loop reads CASAGQPVTDTQYF. The CDR3 DNA reads TGCGCCTCCGCAGGACAGCCCGTAACAGATACGCAGTATTTT.

This clonotype was counted at least ten times. The chain recombines TRBV10-3 with TRBJ2-2, with TRBD1 matching 8 bases. J lost 0 bases, V lost 0 bases, and 12 bases had no gene match. This CDR3 contains 20 residues. In germline, CDR1 is ENHRY, CDR2 SYGVKD. The CDR3 region has the DNA TGTGCCATCAGTGAGTCTAACCTCGGCAGGGGGCAGGCGAACACCGGGGAGCTGTTTTTT. Its protein is CAISESNLGRGQANTGELFF.

The CDR3 loop reads CSASLLGRSGELFF. CDR3 DNA sequence: TGCAGTGCGTCGCTTCTCGGGAGGTCCGGGGAGCTGTTTTTT. The gene calls are TRBV20-1 and TRBJ2-2; TRBD2 aligns across 7 bases. The CDR3 is made up of 14 amino acids. CDR1 is DFQATT, CDR2 SNEGSKA, per germline (reference sequence). J lost 6 bases, V lost 6 bases, and 10 bases had no gene match.

Many counts were recorded for this clonotype. The genes are TRBV12-3 or TRBV12-4 and TRBJ1-6, with TRBD1 identical over 8 bases. CDR3 length: 15 residues. J was trimmed by 8 bases and V by 7 bases; bases with no gene match: 10. CDR3 DNA: TGTGCCAGCACCCGTCCGACAGGGGCCCATTCACCCCTCCACTTT. This sequence encodes CASTRPTGAHSPLHF.

This clonotype has at least ten counts. The chain employs TRBV6-1 and TRBJ1-2; 7 bases line up with TRBD1. Germline CDR1 is MNHNS and CDR2 is SASEGT. The CDR3 covers 14 residues. V gave up 8 bases and J gave up 0 bases; unmatched junction bases: 6. This CDR3 is CASGIGTANYGYTF. The CDR3 bases are TGTGCCAGCGGAATAGGGACAGCTAACTATGGCTACACCTTC.

This clonotype occurred a few times. V usage is TRBV6-2 or TRBV6-3 and J usage is TRBJ1-1; the D gene is possibly TRBD1 (5 bases). V gave up 4 bases and J gave up 0 bases, with 15 bases separating them. The CDR3 extends over 16 amino acids. Germline V gives CDR1 MNHEY, CDR2 SVGEGT. CDR3 sequence: CASSLHRNTMNTEAFF. CDR3 sequence (DNA): TGTGCCAGCAGTTTACACAGGAACACTATGAACACTGAAGCTTTCTTT.

This clonotype was detected ten times or more. This sequence joins TRBV10-3 and TRBJ1-1, with 9 bases identical to TRBD1. Germline V gene lookup returns CDR1 ENHRY and CDR2 SYGVKD. Germline trimming cut 4 bases from V and 4 bases from J; bases unmatched to any gene: 4. The CDR3 loop spans 14 amino acids. Here the CDR3 reads CAISGQGGSTEAFF. The CDR3 DNA follows: TGTGCCATCAGTGGACAGGGGGGGAGCACTGAAGCTTTCTTT.

The table lists this clonotype with many counts. The V call is TRBV15, the J call TRBJ1-1; D is uncertain. Germline V lookup: CDR1 LNHNV, CDR2 YYDKDF (reference sequence). Trimming pared 0 bases from V and 5 bases from J, leaving 10 bases between. CDR3 size: 14 residues. CDR3 DNA: TGTGCCACCAGCAGAGATGGGGTGGGGACTGAAGCTTTCTTT. Protein sequence: CATSRDGVGTEAFF. Full variable domain (outside the CDR3, taken from reference TRBV15 and TRBJ1-1): DAMVIQNPRYQVTQFGKPVTLSCSQTLNHNVMYWYQQKSSQAPKLLFHYYDKDFNNEADTPDNFQSRRPNTSFCFLDIRSPGLGDTAMYLCATSRDGVGTEAFFGQGTRLTVV.

This chain joins TRBV7-2 and TRBJ2-7; no reliable D call. Germline CDR1 is SGHTA and CDR2 is FQGNSA. This CDR3 comprises 14 residues. V lost 5 bases, J lost 2 bases, and 13 bases lay in between. For the CDR3, the DNA is TGTGCCAGCAGCCCCAGCTTCGGGCCCTACGAGCAGTACTTC. Amino acid sequence: CASSPSFGPYEQYF.

The chain joins TRBV2 to TRBJ2-3; D unclear. CDR1 is SNHLY and CDR2 is FYNNEI in the germline V gene. The V gene lost 4 bases and the J gene lost 6 bases, with 14 bases spanning the gap. CDR3 length: 14 residues. The CDR3 DNA sequence: TGTGCCAGCAGTGTCCCGAGTCAAGGGGATACGCAGTATTTT. Translating it yields CASSVPSQGDTQYF.

The table lists this clonotype with many counts. V and J are TRBV12-3 or TRBV12-4 and TRBJ1-3; 9 nucleotides line up with TRBD1. This CDR3 region has 13 residues. Trimming took 4 bases from V and 8 from J; bases not matched to a gene: 3. CDR3 coding DNA: TGTGCCAGCAGTTACAGGGGGCTGGACACCATATATTTT. Residues: CASSYRGLDTIYF.